This paragraph reports one T cell receptor beta chain. The source of the sample is a study of control samples from healthy donors and cancer patients. V gave up 3 bases and J gave up 4 bases, with 9 bases separating them. The germline CDR1 and CDR2 sequences are LGHDT and YNNKEL (reference sequence). The CDR3 runs 13 residues. This table comes from immunoSEQ multiplex PCR, and its TCRdb copy is limited to in-frame clones, with some not included. The sample lists about 110,000 clones; over 75% were seen once. The chain has TRBV3-1 (or the pseudogene TRBV3-2) and TRBJ1-2; possibly TRBD1 for D (5 bases). The origin of this receptor is a woman aged 55-70 years with lung cancer. Sequencing input: PBMCs. Here the CDR3 reads CASSQTAIYGYTF. In DNA form, the CDR3 reads TGTGCCAGCAGCCAGACAGCCATCTATGGCTACACCTTC.